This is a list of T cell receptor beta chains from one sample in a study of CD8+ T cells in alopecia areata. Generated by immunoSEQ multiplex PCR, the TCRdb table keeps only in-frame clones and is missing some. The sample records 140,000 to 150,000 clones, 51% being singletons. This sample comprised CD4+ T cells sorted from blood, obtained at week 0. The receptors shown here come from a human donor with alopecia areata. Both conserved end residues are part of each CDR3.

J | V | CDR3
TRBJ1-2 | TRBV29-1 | CSVSGNYGYTF
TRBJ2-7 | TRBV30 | CAWSSGRSYEQYF
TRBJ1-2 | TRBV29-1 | CSVEGQIAGGYTF
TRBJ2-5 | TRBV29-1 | CSVPSAGGWETQYF
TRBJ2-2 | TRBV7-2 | CASSPPPSGSGELFF
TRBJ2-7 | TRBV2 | CASMMGGFWEQYF
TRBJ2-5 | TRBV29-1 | CSVEGWGQGRVETQYF
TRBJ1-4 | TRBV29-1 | CSVEGGSGKLFF
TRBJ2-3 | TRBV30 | CAWTGTDTQYF
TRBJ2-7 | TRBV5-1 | CASSSVAGASGEQYF
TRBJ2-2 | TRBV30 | CAWRFMQGPNTGELFF
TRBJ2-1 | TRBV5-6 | CASSSSAGNEQFF
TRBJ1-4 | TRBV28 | CASSAQGYEKLFF
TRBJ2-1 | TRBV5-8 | CASSSNEQFF
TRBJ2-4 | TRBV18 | CASSPGPTKNIQYF
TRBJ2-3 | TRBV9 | CASSVDSTDTQYF
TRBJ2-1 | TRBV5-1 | CASTETPGLAGGEQFF
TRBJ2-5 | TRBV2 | CASGQAETQYF
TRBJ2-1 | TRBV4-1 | CASSQETFSYNEQFF
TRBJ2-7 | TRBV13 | CASSRGLAGGGYEQYF
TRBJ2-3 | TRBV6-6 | CATDRGHDTQYF
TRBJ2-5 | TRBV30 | CAWSVGTTQYF
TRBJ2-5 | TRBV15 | CATSRDPTSQETQYF
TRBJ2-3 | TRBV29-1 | CSVGRPAGGFTDTQYF
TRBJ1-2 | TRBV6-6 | CASTLGPQGRGYTF
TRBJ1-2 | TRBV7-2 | CASSLSREYGYTF
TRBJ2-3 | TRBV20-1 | CSAGRTAGQYF
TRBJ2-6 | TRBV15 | CATSGRRSGANVLTF
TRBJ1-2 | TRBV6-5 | CASSYSGTVAPGYTF
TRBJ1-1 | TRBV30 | CAWTLRRQNTEAFF
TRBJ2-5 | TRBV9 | CASSVGQIQETQYF
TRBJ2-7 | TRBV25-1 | CASTVAGYEQYF
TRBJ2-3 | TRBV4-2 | CASSRLAGGFTDTQYF
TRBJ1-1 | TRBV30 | CAWSVRLKQVEAFF
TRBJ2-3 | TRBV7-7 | CASSLHPESTDTQYF
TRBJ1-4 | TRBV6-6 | CASSTSGAPGEKLFF
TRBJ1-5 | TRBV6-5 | CASSRNRWDQPQHF
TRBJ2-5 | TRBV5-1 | CASSPSGAQETQYF
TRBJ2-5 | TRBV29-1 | CSVRLAAIETQYF
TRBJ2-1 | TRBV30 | CAWSEEREGDEQFF
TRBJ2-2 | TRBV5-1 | CASSLAERDRVFF